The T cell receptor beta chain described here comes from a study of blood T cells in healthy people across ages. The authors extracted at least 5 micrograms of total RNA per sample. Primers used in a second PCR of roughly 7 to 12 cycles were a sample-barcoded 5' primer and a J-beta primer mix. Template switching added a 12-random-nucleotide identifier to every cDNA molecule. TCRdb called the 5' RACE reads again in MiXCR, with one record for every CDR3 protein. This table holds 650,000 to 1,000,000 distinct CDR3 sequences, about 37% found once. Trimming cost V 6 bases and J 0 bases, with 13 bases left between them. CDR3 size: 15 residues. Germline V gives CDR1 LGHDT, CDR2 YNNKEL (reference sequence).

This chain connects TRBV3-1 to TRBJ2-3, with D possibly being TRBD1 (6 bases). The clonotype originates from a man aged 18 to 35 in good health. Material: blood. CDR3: CASSRNRASTDTQYF. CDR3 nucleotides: TGTGCCAGCAGTCGTAACAGGGCAAGCACAGATACGCAGTATTTT.